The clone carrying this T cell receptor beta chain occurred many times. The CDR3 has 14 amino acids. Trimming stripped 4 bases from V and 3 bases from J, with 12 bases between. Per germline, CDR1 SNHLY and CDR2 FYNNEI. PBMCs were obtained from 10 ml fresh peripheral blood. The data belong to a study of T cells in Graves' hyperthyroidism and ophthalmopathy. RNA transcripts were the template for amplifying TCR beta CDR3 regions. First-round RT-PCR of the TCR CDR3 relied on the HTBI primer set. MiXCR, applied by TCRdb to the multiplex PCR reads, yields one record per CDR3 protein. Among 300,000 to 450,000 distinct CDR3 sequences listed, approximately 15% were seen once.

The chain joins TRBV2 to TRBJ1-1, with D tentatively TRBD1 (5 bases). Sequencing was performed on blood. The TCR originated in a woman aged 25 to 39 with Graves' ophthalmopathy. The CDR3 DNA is TGTGCCAGCAGTGGCCTATCGGGGGACACTGAAGCTTTCTTT. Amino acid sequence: CASSGLSGDTEAFF.